This T cell receptor beta chain was sequenced for a study of T-cell memory formation after mild COVID-19. In TCRdb, the 5' RACE reads were re-called with MiXCR into one record per CDR3 protein. The sample has hundreds of thousands of distinct CDR3 sequences; 20% to 25% are singletons. This clonotype has just a few counts. The CDR3 sequence is 17 residues long. V was shortened by 1 base and J by 5 bases, with 15 bases between the two germline ends. The germline CDR1 and CDR2 sequences are LNHDA and SQIVND (reference sequence). Source material: PBMCs or a T cell subset sorted from them (not recorded which). This TCR was sampled from an adult woman who had mild COVID-19 (a few samples of this study predate the infection). Cell type and time point are not known. The rearrangement uses TRBV19 and TRBJ1-6; D call uncertain. CDR3 amino acids: CASSIGLPVRDNSPLHF. CDR3 in DNA: TGTGCCAGTAGTATAGGACTTCCAGTCCGGGATAATTCACCCCTCCACTTT.